This TCR beta chain was sequenced in a study of cytomegalovirus exposure and HLA in healthy donors. The PCR was carried out with 60 Vbeta primers and 13 Jbeta primers. TCRdb keeps only in-frame clones here, not all; method: immunoSEQ multiplex PCR. The repertoire consists of some 180,000 clones, with around 75% occurring once and the leading ten covering about 2.7%. Germline values: CDR1 SGDLS, CDR2 YYNGEE. Trimming pared 3 bases from V and 0 bases from J, leaving 12 bases between. The CDR3 loop spans 15 amino acids. The V and J genes are TRBV9 and TRBJ1-1, with D possibly TRBD1 on 5 matching bases. This TCR came from a male donor in good health and CMV-seronegative. The sample was PBMCs. Here the CDR3 DNA reads TGTGCCAGCAGCGAACGGGGGGGGGTGAACACTGAAGCTTTCTTT. This codes for CASSERGGVNTEAFF.